Listed below are T cell receptor beta chains from one sample, sequenced in a study of cytomegalovirus exposure and HLA in healthy donors. This table comes from immunoSEQ multiplex PCR, and its TCRdb copy is limited to in-frame clones, with some not included. Here the sample spans about 150,000 clones, over 60% being singletons. Source material: PBMCs. All receptors come from a woman between 18 and 29 years old in good health and CMV-seronegative. The CDR3 runs from the conserved cysteine through the conserved F or W. D genes are given only for firm matches. Not all rows give a size; the values are once, few, many and, for expanded clones, a class.

d_call j_call v_call clone_size cdr3_nt cdr3_aa
- TRBJ2-3 TRBV2 few TGTGCCACCCAAGCGGGTTATAGCACAGATACGCAGTATTTT CATQAGYSTDTQYF
- TRBJ2-1 TRBV7-3 - TGTGCCAGCAGGCCAACCGGGGGTCGAGTAGGTGAGCAGTTCTTC CASRPTGGRVGEQFF
TRBD1 TRBJ2-1 TRBV27 - TGTGCCAGCAGTTCCCCGGGACAGGGGGCTTTGGATGAGCAGTTCTTC CASSSPGQGALDEQFF
- TRBJ2-7 TRBV29-1 once TGCAGCGTTTCCCAGGGAAACTACGAGCAGTACTTC CSVSQGNYEQYF
- TRBJ2-7 TRBV6-4 - TGTGCCAGCAGGGTGGCTGGGCGGGGTCCAGACGAGCAGTACTTC CASRVAGRGPDEQYF
TRBD1 TRBJ2-2 TRBV7-9 - TGTGCCAGCAGCCCGGCTTCGAGACAGGGAGTCACCGGGGAGCTGTTTTTT CASSPASRQGVTGELFF
- TRBJ1-1 TRBV2 - TGTGCCAGCAGACCTAGTGCGAACACTGAAGCTTTCTTT CASRPSANTEAFF
- TRBJ2-5 TRBV5-1 - TGCGCCAGCAGCTTGGGACTACCCTATCAAGAGACCCAGTACTTC CASSLGLPYQETQYF
- TRBJ1-6 TRBV19 - TGTGCCAGTAGTCTCAGGGAATCGGCACCCCTCCACTTT CASSLRESAPLHF
- TRBJ1-1 TRBV4-1 - TGCGCCAGCAGCCAAGTTCTTGGTAGAACTACTGAAGCTTTCTTT CASSQVLGRTTEAFF
TRBD1 TRBJ2-7 TRBV29-1 - TGCAGCATTTCGGACAGGTCTTTCTACGAGCAGTACTTC CSISDRSFYEQYF
TRBD2 TRBJ2-2 TRBV5-6 - TGTGCCAGCAGCTTGGGGGGGACTAGCGGGAACACCGGGGAGCTGTTTTTT CASSLGGTSGNTGELFF
- TRBJ2-3 TRBV6-5 - TGTGCCAGCAGTTCTATAGCGGCGGATACGCAGTATTTT CASSSIAADTQYF
TRBD2 TRBJ2-7 TRBV19 - TGTGCCAGTAGTACCAGCGGGGGCAACTTATACGAGCAGTACTTC CASSTSGGNLYEQYF
- TRBJ1-3 TRBV4-2 few TGTGCCAGCAGATACGGGGCAGGGGCCGGAAACACCATATATTTT CASRYGAGAGNTIYF
- TRBJ1-5 TRBV5-1 - TGCGCCAGCAGCTTGATGGGAGGGGATCAGCCCCAGCATTTT CASSLMGGDQPQHF
TRBD1 TRBJ2-7 TRBV5-6 few TGTGCCAGCAGCTTTAACAGGGGGCCCTACGAGCAGTACTTC CASSFNRGPYEQYF
TRBD1 TRBJ1-2 TRBV9 - TGTGCCAGCAGCCCGACAGGGAGTAACTATGGCTACACCTTC CASSPTGSNYGYTF
- TRBJ2-1 TRBV28 - TGTGCCAGCAGTTCCCTTGGTGGCAGGGACTACAATGAGCAGTTCTTC CASSSLGGRDYNEQFF
TRBD2 TRBJ2-1 TRBV9 - TGTGCCAGCAGCACCAGACTAGCTCTAGTCTACAATGAGCAGTTCTTC CASSTRLALVYNEQFF
- TRBJ2-3 TRBV6-5 - TGTGCCAGCAGTTACGGGGGCATTACTTACACAGATACGCAGTATTTT CASSYGGITYTDTQYF
TRBD1 TRBJ1-2 TRBV27 few TGTGCCAGCATTCCCCAGGGACAGGGGGACAATGGCTACACCTTC CASIPQGQGDNGYTF
- TRBJ1-2 TRBV14 - TGTGCCAGCAGCCGGGAGAGGGAGGGCTACACCTTC CASSREREGYTF
TRBD2 TRBJ2-1 TRBV11-3 - TGTGCCAGCAAAATGGGCAGCGGGGGGGCTAATGAGCAGTTCTTC CASKMGSGGANEQFF
TRBD1 TRBJ2-1 TRBV27 - TGTGCCAGCAGCCCCAACCGACAGGGGTCCTACAATGAGCAGTTCTTC CASSPNRQGSYNEQFF
TRBD1 TRBJ1-4 TRBV6-1 - TGTGCCAGCACACAACAGGGGGCAGGGGAAAAACTGTTTTTT CASTQQGAGEKLFF
TRBD1 TRBJ2-5 TRBV18 once TGTGCCAGCTCACCACACAGGGGACCCCAAGAGACCCAGTACTTC CASSPHRGPQETQYF
TRBD1 TRBJ1-6 TRBV5-5 - TGTGCCAGCAGCTTACATGGGACAGACTATAATTCACCCCTCCACTTT CASSLHGTDYNSPLHF
TRBD1 TRBJ1-1 TRBV5-4 - TGTGCCAGCACCAAGAACAGGGGGAACACTGAAGCTTTCTTT CASTKNRGNTEAFF
TRBD2 TRBJ2-1 TRBV25-1 - TGTGCCAGCAGTCGAGCGGGAGGGGTTCGCGAGGAGCAGTTCTTC CASSRAGGVREEQFF
TRBD1 TRBJ1-1 TRBV10-3 few TGTGCCATCAGTAGCGGGACAGGGTCCGAAGCTTTCTTT CAISSGTGSEAFF
TRBD1 TRBJ2-2 TRBV5-1 - TGCGCCAGCAGCTTCGGGCAGGGGGCCAACACCGGGGAGCTGTTTTTT CASSFGQGANTGELFF